This T cell receptor (beta chain) was documented in a study of T cell changes during pregnancy in multiple sclerosis. The junction had 3 bases not matched to a gene; V was cut back by 0 bases and J by 5 bases. The CDR3 consists of 14 residues. From germline, CDR1 is SEHNR and CDR2 FQNEAQ (reference sequence). The assay was immunoSEQ multiplex PCR, and TCRdb's table has in-frame clones only and misses some. Of about 61,000 clones listed, 85% to 90% were seen once; the top ten hold almost 0.9%. The sequenced sample was peripheral blood, obtained in the first trimester of pregnancy. This TCR was sampled from a female donor in good health, enrolled as a control in a pregnancy study. V is TRBV7-9 and J is TRBJ1-1; 7 bases line up with TRBD1. As DNA, the CDR3 is TGTGCCAGCAGCTTAGCCAGGGGGGTAACTGAAGCTTTCTTT. Protein product: CASSLARGVTEAFF.